The T cell receptor (beta chain) under discussion was sequenced for a study of blood T cells in healthy people across ages. Broader study findings: A strong correlation between TCR beta diversity and naive T cell percentage was seen. Estimates of diversity drawn from one million T cells were considered underestimates.

Every donor provided 9.5 to 10 milliliters of peripheral blood. This clonotype was found a few times. What it binds is not known. Through a sample-barcoded 5' primer and a J-beta primer mix, a second PCR was run for roughly 6 to 11 cycles. MiXCR, run by TCRdb on the 5' RACE reads, gives a single entry per CDR3 protein. This table holds under 2,000,000 distinct CDR3 sequences, around 50% found once. In germline, CDR1 is SGHAT, CDR2 FQDESV (reference sequence). CDR3 length: 16 residues. Losses at the gene ends were 4 bases for V and 2 bases for J; bases not matched to a gene: 3. Sequencing was carried out using blood. This TCR was recovered from a woman in her forties in good health. V usage is TRBV11-1 and J usage is TRBJ2-3; the match to TRBD2 covers 13 bases. CDR3 DNA sequence: TGTGCCAGCAGCTCGGGACTAGCGGGGACCACAGATACGCAGTATTTT. Residues: CASSSGLAGTTDTQYF.